The source of this T cell receptor (beta chain) is a study of blood T cell repertoires in COVID-19. Profiling relied on immunoSEQ multiplex PCR, and the TCRdb table lists in-frame clones only, not all of them. Seen here are tens of thousands of clones, 70% to 80% observed once, and the top ten hold roughly 2%. V lost 2 bases, J lost 7 bases, and 20 bases lay in between. The CDR3 runs to 16 residues. Germline V CDR1 and CDR2: KGHSY, FQNENV. Sequencing used peripheral blood. The chain links TRBV16 to TRBJ2-5; D is perhaps TRBD2 (5 bases). This TCR was recovered from a man between 60 and 75 years old with active COVID-19. This CDR3 reads CASSQIYSLSEGTQYF. CDR3 DNA sequence: TGTGCCAGCAGCCAAATCTACAGTCTCAGCGAGGGGACCCAGTACTTC.